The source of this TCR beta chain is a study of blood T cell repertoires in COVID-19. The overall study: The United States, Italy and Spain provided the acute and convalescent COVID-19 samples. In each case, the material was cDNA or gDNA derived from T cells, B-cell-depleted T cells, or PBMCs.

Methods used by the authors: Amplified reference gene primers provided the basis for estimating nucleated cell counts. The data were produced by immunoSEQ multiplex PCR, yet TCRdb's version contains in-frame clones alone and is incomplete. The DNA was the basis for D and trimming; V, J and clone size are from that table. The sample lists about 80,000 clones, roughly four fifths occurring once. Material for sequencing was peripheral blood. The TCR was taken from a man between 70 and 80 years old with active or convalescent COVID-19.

CDR3 DNA sequence: TGTGCCAGCAGCTTGGAGGCGAGGGCCTACAATGAGCAGTTCTTC. Protein product: CASSLEARAYNEQFF. V usage is TRBV5-4 and J usage is TRBJ2-1; the D gene is possibly TRBD2 (5 bases). CDR3 size: 15 residues. Trimming removed 0 bases from V and 2 bases from J, with 9 bases in between. The germline CDR1 and CDR2 sequences are SGHNT and YYREEE (reference sequence).